A selection of T cell receptor beta chains follows, all from one sample in a study of cytomegalovirus exposure and HLA in healthy donors. Produced via immunoSEQ multiplex PCR; TCRdb's table is partial and in-frame only. This table has some 190,000 clones, approximately 77% appearing once. Sequencing used PBMCs. Source of these receptors: a man aged 35 to 55 in good health and CMV-seropositive. CDR3s include the opening cysteine and the closing phenylalanine or tryptophan. D genes are given only for firm matches. A clone size is listed for some rows: how often the clone was seen (once, few, many), or a class if it is expanded.

D	size	V	J	DNA	CDR3
TRBD1	.	TRBV4-3	TRBJ2-5	TGCGCCAGCAGCGACCCCAACAGGGGCTACCAAGAGACCCAGTACTTC	CASSDPNRGYQETQYF
.	.	TRBV5-1	TRBJ2-5	TGCGCCAGCAGCCAGGGGACTACGGATGGGGAGACCCAGTACTTC	CASSQGTTDGETQYF
.	.	TRBV30	TRBJ1-1	TGTGCCTGGGGCCCCCGAGGGTTGGCTTTCTTT	CAWGPRGLAFF
.	.	TRBV6-5	TRBJ1-4	TGTGCCAGCAGTGTGGTTGGGACTGATGAAAAACTGTTTTTT	CASSVVGTDEKLFF
TRBD1	.	TRBV2	TRBJ1-1	TGTGCCAGCAGTCGAGACAGGGAGACCTTTTCTTTCTTT	CASSRDRETFSFF
.	.	TRBV2	TRBJ2-1	TGTGCCAGCAGTTCGGACAGCCCCGTGTACAATGAGCAGTTCTTC	CASSSDSPVYNEQFF
TRBD1	.	TRBV6-5	TRBJ1-5	TGTGCCAGCAGAGCAGGACAGGAGAATCAGCCCCAGCATTTT	CASRAGQENQPQHF
TRBD1	.	TRBV6-1	TRBJ1-1	TGTGCCAGCAGTTTAAGGGGGCAGGAGACTGAAGCTTTCTTT	CASSLRGQETEAFF
.	.	TRBV11-2	TRBJ1-2	TGTGCCAGCAGCAAAGCTACCGGGACACAGTATGGCTACACCTTC	CASSKATGTQYGYTF
.	.	TRBV10-3	TRBJ2-7	TGTGCCATCAGTGATTCGGACACCAGGTACTACTACGAGCAGTACTTC	CAISDSDTRYYYEQYF
.	.	TRBV5-5	TRBJ2-3	TGTGCCAGCAGCCAAGACCGGAGAGGAAGTGCTAGCACAGATACGCAGTATTTT	CASSQDRRGSASTDTQYF
.	.	TRBV9	TRBJ1-1	TGTGCCAGCAGCGCAGGGGACCTGAACACTGAAGCTTTCTTT	CASSAGDLNTEAFF
.	.	TRBV5-6	TRBJ2-3	TGTGCCAGCAGCTTTTCGGGAGAGGATACGCAGTATTTT	CASSFSGEDTQYF
TRBD2	once	TRBV5-4	TRBJ2-3	TGTGCCAGCAGCCCGCCAGCGGGAGTGGGCACAGATACGCAGTATTTT	CASSPPAGVGTDTQYF
TRBD2	.	TRBV2	TRBJ2-5	TGTGCCAGCAGTGAATCTGCGCCTCGCGGGGGGTTTTATGAGACCCAGTACTTC	CASSESAPRGGFYETQYF
TRBD2	once	TRBV10-2	TRBJ2-3	TGCGCCACCAACGGGGGGGGAACAGATACGCAGTATTTT	CATNGGGTDTQYF
.	.	TRBV7-9	TRBJ2-7	TGTGCCAGCAGCCCCCCCGGACTTAGCCCCTACGAGCAGTACTTC	CASSPPGLSPYEQYF
TRBD1	.	TRBV4-1	TRBJ2-7	TGCGCCAGCAGCCAGCCCGGGACAGGGGGCGGGTACGAGCAGTACTTC	CASSQPGTGGGYEQYF
TRBD2	.	TRBV14	TRBJ2-1	TGTGCCAGCAGCCGCCCCGGACTAGCGGTTTACAATGAGCAGTTCTTC	CASSRPGLAVYNEQFF
TRBD2	.	TRBV7-2	TRBJ2-5	TGTGCCAGCAGCGGGCTAGCGGGAGTTGAGACCCAGTACTTC	CASSGLAGVETQYF
.	.	TRBV19	TRBJ2-1	TGTGCCAGTAGTCTTCGAAGCGACAGGTACAATGAGCAGTTCTTC	CASSLRSDRYNEQFF
.	once	TRBV27	TRBJ2-7	TGTGCCAGCAGTTTGTTCAGGGGTTTGCACGAGCAGTACTTC	CASSLFRGLHEQYF
TRBD1	.	TRBV6-1	TRBJ2-3	TGTGCCAGCAGTGATACACAGGGGGTTTGGACAGATACGCAGTATTTT	CASSDTQGVWTDTQYF
.	.	TRBV2	TRBJ2-1	TGTGCCAGCAGAGGGGCGGGGTTCTACAATGAGCAGTTCTTC	CASRGAGFYNEQFF
TRBD2	.	TRBV7-2	TRBJ2-7	TGTGCCAGCAGCGTCCTAGCGGGGGCGAGCTCCTACGAGCAGTACTTC	CASSVLAGASSYEQYF
TRBD1	.	TRBV27	TRBJ2-5	TGTGCCAGCGACAGGGGCCAAGGGGAGACCCAGTACTTC	CASDRGQGETQYF
TRBD2	.	TRBV5-1	TRBJ2-7	TGCGCCAGCAGCCCGGGGGGCGGGGGGAAGTCCGAGCAGTACTTC	CASSPGGGGKSEQYF
TRBD1	.	TRBV6-1	TRBJ2-7	TGTGCCAGCAGTGCGAGGGACAGGGGGCAATACGAGCAGTACTTC	CASSARDRGQYEQYF
TRBD2	once	TRBV7-2	TRBJ2-7	TGTGCCAGCAGCTACCCGACTAGCGGCTACGAGCAGTACTTC	CASSYPTSGYEQYF
.	.	TRBV27	TRBJ1-1	TGTGCCAGCAGTTTATCGGACCAGATTAGGGGCACTGAAGCTTTCTTT	CASSLSDQIRGTEAFF
.	.	TRBV2	TRBJ2-2	TGTGCCAGCAAACCGGGACAAGCGAACACCGGGGAGCTGTTTTTT	CASKPGQANTGELFF
.	.	TRBV4-1	TRBJ1-1	TGCGCCAGCAGCCAAGAGGCGCAGGTGAACACTGAAGCTTTCTTT	CASSQEAQVNTEAFF
TRBD2	.	TRBV4-2	TRBJ2-5	TGTGCCAGCAGCCAGGTCCTAGCGGGGGTGAGCCCCGTGGAGACCCAGTACTTC	CASSQVLAGVSPVETQYF
.	.	TRBV2	TRBJ1-5	TGTGCCAGCAGCAGGGAGGTCAATCAGCCCCAGCATTTT	CASSREVNQPQHF
TRBD1	.	TRBV9	TRBJ1-2	TGTGCCAGCACCCTGTTCCCCGGACAGGGGGCGGCTGGCTACACCTTC	CASTLFPGQGAAGYTF
TRBD1	once	TRBV27	TRBJ2-6	TGTGCCAGCAGTTTACTCCCTCGTCAGGGGGCGCGAGGGGCCAACGTCCTGACTTTC	CASSLLPRQGARGANVLTF
TRBD2	once	TRBV5-1	TRBJ2-3	TGCGCCAGCAGCCCGGCAGCGGGAGGGCCGGGAGGAACAGATACGCAGTATTTT	CASSPAAGGPGGTDTQYF
.	.	TRBV7-2	TRBJ2-7	TGTGCCAGCAGCTTAGGACTGGCTTGGGAGCAGTACTTC	CASSLGLAWEQYF
.	.	TRBV18	TRBJ2-3	TGTGCCAGCTCACCCGGGAGCGTAACGGGGGTGGATACGCAGTATTTT	CASSPGSVTGVDTQYF
TRBD2	.	TRBV2	TRBJ2-4	TGTGCCAGCAGTGGCCGACTAGCGGGAGGCGTCTCAGCCAAAAACATTCAGTACTTC	CASSGRLAGGVSAKNIQYF
.	.	TRBV13	TRBJ2-7	TGTGCCAGCAGCTCTCGACAGATCTACGAGCAGTACTTC	CASSSRQIYEQYF
.	.	TRBV6-1	TRBJ2-5	TGTGCCATCAGTGAGTCGAGTTCGGAGGAAGAGACCCAGTACTTC	CAISESSSEEETQYF
.	.	TRBV28	TRBJ1-5	TGTGCCAGCAGCTCGGCGGGCGACAATCAGCCCCAGCATTTT	CASSSAGDNQPQHF
TRBD1	.	TRBV7-2	TRBJ1-6	TGTGCCAGCAGCTTAGCCGGACAGGGCTCCTATAATTCACCCCTCCACTTT	CASSLAGQGSYNSPLHF
TRBD1	.	TRBV6-5	TRBJ2-2	TGTGCCAGCAGAAAGACAGGGTTCACCGGGGAGCTGTTTTTT	CASRKTGFTGELFF